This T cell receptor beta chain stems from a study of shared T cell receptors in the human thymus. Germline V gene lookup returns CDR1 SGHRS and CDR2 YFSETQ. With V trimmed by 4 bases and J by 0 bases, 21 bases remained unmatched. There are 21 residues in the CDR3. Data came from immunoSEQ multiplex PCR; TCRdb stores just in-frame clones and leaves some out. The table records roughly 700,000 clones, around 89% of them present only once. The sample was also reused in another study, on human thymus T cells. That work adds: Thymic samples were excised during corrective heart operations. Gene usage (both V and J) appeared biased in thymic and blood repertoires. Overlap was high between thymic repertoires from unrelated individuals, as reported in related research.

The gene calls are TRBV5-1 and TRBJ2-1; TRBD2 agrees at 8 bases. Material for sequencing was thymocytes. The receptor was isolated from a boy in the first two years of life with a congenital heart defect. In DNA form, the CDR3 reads TGCGCCAGCAGCGTCACCTACCCGTGCGTCCAAAGCGGGAGCTCCTACAATGAGCAGTTCTTC. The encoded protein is CASSVTYPCVQSGSSYNEQFF.